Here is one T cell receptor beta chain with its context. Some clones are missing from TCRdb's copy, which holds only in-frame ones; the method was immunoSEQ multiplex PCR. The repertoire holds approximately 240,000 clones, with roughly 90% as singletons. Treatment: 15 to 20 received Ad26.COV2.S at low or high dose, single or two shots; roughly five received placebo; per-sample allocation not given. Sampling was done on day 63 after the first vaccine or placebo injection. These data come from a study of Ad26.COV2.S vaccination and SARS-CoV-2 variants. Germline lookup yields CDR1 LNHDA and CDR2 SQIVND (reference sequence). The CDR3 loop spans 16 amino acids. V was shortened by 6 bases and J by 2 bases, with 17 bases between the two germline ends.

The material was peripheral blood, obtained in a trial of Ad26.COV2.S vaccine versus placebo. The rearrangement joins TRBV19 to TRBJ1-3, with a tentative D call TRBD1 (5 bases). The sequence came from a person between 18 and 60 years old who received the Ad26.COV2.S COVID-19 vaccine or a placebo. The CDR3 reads CASSPAGLGAGNTIYF. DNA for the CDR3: TGTGCCAGTAGCCCTGCGGGCCTGGGGGCTGGAAACACCATATATTTT.